This passage covers 11 T cell receptor beta chains from one sample sequenced in a study of T cells in Graves' hyperthyroidism and ophthalmopathy (dated by TCRdb to 2018 to 2020). Preparation of the library involved multiplex PCR. TCRdb shows the sequencer as Illumina HiSeq 2000. The TCR beta CDR3 regions were amplified from RNA transcripts. The TCR CDR3 was subjected to a first round of RT-PCR using the HTBI primer set and the Qiagen OneStep RT-PCR kit. TCRdb reran the public reads through fastp at Q25 and MiXCR, keeping productive beta chains. Rows merge per CDR3 protein into single entries with the most common DNA and genes. A total of around 350,000 distinct CDR3 sequences appear in this sample, 15% of them only once. The ten largest account for roughly 19% of the sample. The sample consisted of blood. These receptors were collected from a woman aged 55-70 years with Graves' ophthalmopathy.

The chain joins TRBV19 to TRBJ1-1; possible D gene TRBD1, 5 bases. The CDR3 spans 13 residues. Trimming removed 6 bases from V and 6 bases from J, with 14 bases in between. The germline CDR1 and CDR2 sequences are LNHDA and SQIVND (reference sequence). CDR3: CASSYRGASEAFF. Here the CDR3 DNA reads TGTGCCAGTAGCTATCGGGGCGCCTCTGAAGCTTTCTTT.

This chain links TRBV19 with TRBJ2-1; 8 bases line up with TRBD2. Germline-derived CDR1 and CDR2 are LNHDA and SQIVND (reference sequence). V was clipped by 5 bases and J by 9 bases; unmatched bases: 9. The CDR3 spans 14 residues. CDR3 bases: TGTGCCAGTAGTCCCCCGAGCGGGAGTAGTGAGCAGTTCTTC. Protein sequence: CASSPPSGSSEQFF.

The sample holds many counts of this clonotype. The chain couples TRBV6-1 to TRBJ2-2; D is possibly TRBD1 (6 bases). This CDR3 is 17 amino acids long. Germline-derived CDR1 and CDR2 are MNHNS and SASEGT. V lost 7 bases to trimming and J lost 8 bases, with 26 bases between them. The DNA for the CDR3 is TGTGCCAGCAACCCGGGCCCCGGGACACCTTATGGAGGGGAGCTGTTTTTT. Its protein product is CASNPGPGTPYGGELFF.

This clonotype appeared many times. V gene TRBV20-1 combines with J gene TRBJ2-7; no clear D. Per the germline V gene, CDR1 is DFQATT and CDR2 is SNEGSKA (reference sequence). This CDR3 has 12 amino acids. V was cut by 5 bases and J by 2 bases, with 10 bases left in between. The CDR3: CSASSPTYEQYF. The CDR3 DNA reads as TGCAGTGCTTCCAGCCCGACCTACGAGCAGTACTTC.

This clonotype was seen a few times. The chain couples TRBV15 to TRBJ2-2, with D possibly TRBD1 on 6 matching bases. Germline V gene lookup returns CDR1 LNHNV and CDR2 YYDKDF (reference sequence). The CDR3 is 14 amino acids. Trimming shortened V by 3 bases and J by 3 bases, and 8 bases separated the two germline ends. The CDR3 sequence: CATSRSGDTGELFF. CDR3 nucleotide sequence: TGTGCCACCAGCAGGTCAGGGGACACCGGGGAGCTGTTTTTT.

This clonotype occurred many times. The rearrangement joins TRBV3-1 to TRBJ2-3; D may be TRBD1 (6 bases). Between the trimmed V and J ends, which lost 4 bases and 3 bases, there was a span of 11 bases. Per the germline V gene, CDR1 is LGHDT and CDR2 is YNNKEL (reference sequence). The CDR3 has 14 amino acids. In nucleotides, the CDR3 is TGTGCCAGCAGCCTGCAGGGGTGGACAGATACGCAGTATTTT. Translating it yields CASSLQGWTDTQYF.

In this sample, this clonotype turned up many times. Germline is not matched at one junction end, which may reflect a read error. The chain couples TRBV5-1 to TRBJ1-1, with D possibly being TRBD1 (6 bases). CDR1 is SGHRS and CDR2 is YFSETQ in the germline V gene. The CDR3 extends over 14 amino acids. Written as DNA, the CDR3 is TGTGCCAGCAGCTTACAGGGCATGAACACTGAAGCTTTCTTT. Translating gives CASSLQGMNTEAFF.

Only a few counts were recorded for this clonotype. The V gene is TRBV6-2 or TRBV6-3, the J gene TRBJ2-2, with 8 bases matching TRBD2. The V gene end was trimmed by 6 bases and the J gene end by 4 bases; junction bases not matched to a gene: 7. Germline assignment: CDR1 MNHEY and CDR2 SVGEGT. This CDR3 is built from 15 residues. This CDR3 is CASSRTSRGTGELFF. In DNA form, the CDR3 reads TGTGCCAGCAGCCGGACTAGCCGGGGCACCGGGGAGCTGTTTTTT.

This clonotype was detected ten times or more. The rearrangement uses TRBV27 and TRBJ2-6; D is perhaps TRBD2 (6 bases). Germline assignment: CDR1 MNHEY and CDR2 SMNVEV (reference sequence). This CDR3 region has 14 residues. V was cut by 6 bases and J by 2 bases, with 8 bases left in between. This CDR3 is CASSRGAGANVLTF. DNA for the CDR3: TGTGCCAGCAGCCGCGGGGCTGGGGCCAACGTCCTGACTTTC.

This clonotype was seen many times. The V gene is TRBV2, the J gene TRBJ1-5; D is undetermined. CDR3 length: 12 residues. V shed 7 bases and J shed 3 bases, with 7 bases lying between them. The germline CDR1 and CDR2 sequences are SNHLY and FYNNEI. The CDR3 DNA reads TGTGCCAGCATGGATCCCAATCAGCCCCAGCATTTT. As protein: CASMDPNQPQHF.

This clonotype was seen at least ten times. The chain combines TRBV10-3 with TRBJ2-7; D unclear. CDR1 and CDR2 from the germline V gene are ENHRY and SYGVKD. The V end was cut by 3 bases, the J end by 2 bases, with 5 bases between. The CDR3 sequence is 12 residues long. The CDR3 nucleotides are TGTGCCATCAGTGACCAAGCCTACGAGCAGTACTTC. It is translated as CAISDQAYEQYF.